This T cell receptor (beta chain) was profiled in a study of T cell responses to AZD1222 COVID-19 vaccine (dated by TCRdb to 2020 to 2022). Notes on the research overall: TCR sequencing was performed for approximately 240 trial participants, of whom about 210 were given two doses of AZD1222 and approximately 25 were given two doses of MenACWY control vaccine. Trial participants were enrolled by age into 18-55, 56-69 and 70-plus year subgroups, with roughly 150, 30 and 60 TCR-sequenced participants respectively.

About this clone: Its antigen remains undetermined. No base quality information exists; no much larger clone differs at one position.

The CDR3 regions of human TCRbeta chains were analyzed by immunosequencing. The paper's processing steps were these. TCRs in the repertoires were matched against a reference library of SARS-CoV-2-specific TCRs that had been generated with the MIRA antigen-specificity platform. Breadth meant the fraction of unique TCRs that were SARS-CoV-2-associated, whereas depth meant the fraction of total T cells that were SARS-CoV-2-associated. Each spike-specific TCR was assigned to its reactive spike region and to a CD4 or CD8 class using the MIRA data. Log10-transformed breadth and depth values were compared by one-way ANOVA with Sidak's multiple comparisons tests. Held by TCRdb, this immuneACCESS table contains in-frame sequences only and omits some clones. Under half of the omission traces to an unresolved V gene where checked; the cause of the rest is unknown. For V, J and clone size, that table is used; D and trimming come from the DNA. This sample has 150,000 to 200,000 clones in its table, and 80% to 95% of those were observed once. The ten largest clones add up to roughly 1% of the sample.

What the study reported, not specific to this receptor: Participants were mostly white British, with more females than males. The authors suggested clonal diversity may have been underestimated. Conclusions about previously exposed vaccinees are limited, since just five to seven AZD1222 recipients were seropositive for SARS-CoV-2 at baseline. Because no day 14 peak-response samples were available, the repertoires could be characterized only after the peak T cell response. A significant rise in spike-specific TCR breadth and depth was observed after two AZD1222 doses relative to day 0 and relative to MenACWY recipients. Nearly half of unique spike-specific TCRs reportedly recognized epitopes outside regions mutated in the B.1.351 and B.1.1.7 variants. The vaccine-associated CD4 TCRs covered the entire spike protein, and the dominant responses fell in regions 160-218 and 743-854. In the small 56-69-year group, the increase in depth fell short of significance, most likely because of low power.

What the time point label conveys for this sample: about 28 days (+/-7) after the second vaccine dose. AZD1222 recipients with second doses at about 4 weeks or about 12 weeks were pooled, because spike-specific TCR depth and breadth did not differ between schedules. Vaccinee samples came from UK trials COV001 and COV002, including a single-blind randomized controlled phase 2/3 trial of AZD1222 (ChAdOx1 nCoV-19) in healthy adults. For TCRbeta chain sequencing, PBMC samples from trial participants were taken at day 0 and at day 28 after the second dose. CDR1 and CDR2 (SQVTM, ANQGSEA) derive from the germline V gene. The CDR3 covers 14 residues, taking in both the cysteine and the phenylalanine. Left in the record is the CDR3 DNA by itself, 42 bases read in frame from the first base. V and J are truncated by 4 bases and 4 bases respectively, leaving an intervening sequence of 13 bases.

Here the sequenced sample was peripheral blood, taken 28 days after the second AZD1222 dose. The chain is made from TRBV29-1 and TRBJ2-2, with TRBD1 perhaps the D gene, on 6 matching bases. This clonotype was obtained from an adult who received the AZD1222 COVID-19 vaccine. The CDR3 region reads CSVAAQGATGELFF. DNA sequence: TGCAGCGTTGCGGCACAGGGCGCCACCGGGGAGCTGTTTTTT.